Below, 24 T cell receptor beta chains from the same sample are listed, as sequenced in a study of blood T cells in healthy people across ages. The use of a sample-barcoded 5' primer and a J-beta primer mix characterized a second PCR of 7 to 11 cycles. MiXCR, applied by TCRdb to the 5' RACE reads, yields one record per CDR3 protein. The data contain roughly 1,100,000 distinct CDR3 sequences, 20% to 25% of them singletons. This same sample was also taken into another study, of T cells of mothers and their children.

The specimen was blood. These TCRs come from a girl aged 2 to 10 in good health.

The chain carries TRBV4-1 and TRBJ1-1; a weak D match, TRBD1 (5 bases). Germline V CDR1 and CDR2: MGHRA, YSYEKL. The CDR3 contains 17 residues. V was cut by 3 bases and J by 0 bases, with 17 bases left in between. CDR3 in amino acids: CASSQDNIGGMNTEAFF. CDR3 DNA: TGCGCCAGCAGCCAGGATAATATCGGGGGAATGAACACTGAAGCTTTCTTT.

A few counts support this clonotype. J is TRBJ2-7 and V is TRBV2, with a tentative D call TRBD2 (5 bases). Germline loops: CDR1 SNHLY, CDR2 FYNNEI. V shed 6 bases and J shed 2 bases, with 17 bases lying between them. This CDR3 region has 15 residues. The CDR3 DNA reads as TGTGCCAGCAGGACGGACGGGATCGCGACCTACGAGCAGTACTTC. It codes for CASRTDGIATYEQYF.

The chain has TRBV28 and TRBJ1-6, with 8 bases aligning to TRBD1. Germline values: CDR1 MDHEN, CDR2 SYDVKM. Losses at the gene ends were 4 bases for V and 10 bases for J; bases not matched to a gene: 9. This CDR3 is 15 amino acids long. The chain's CDR3 is CASSSMDRVGSPLHF. In DNA form, the CDR3 reads TGTGCCAGCAGTTCCATGGACAGGGTAGGGTCACCCCTCCACTTT.

The chain uses TRBV7-9 and TRBJ1-2; tentatively, D is TRBD1 (5 bases). V was cut by 5 bases and J by 0 bases, with 16 bases left in between. CDR3 length: 16 residues. Germline CDR1 and CDR2: SEHNR and FQNEAQ (reference sequence). The CDR3 DNA reads as TGTGCCAGCAGCCCCCCCCGGGCGGGGGCTAACTATGGCTACACCTTC. Translating it yields CASSPPRAGANYGYTF.

The table lists this clonotype with a few counts. This chain links TRBV4-3 with TRBJ2-2, with D uncertain. V lost 0 bases, J lost 7 bases, and 21 bases lay in between. This CDR3 is 18 amino acids long. CDR1 and CDR2 (germline): LGHNA, YSLEER. For the CDR3, the DNA is TGCGCCAGCAGCCAAGATCGGAGTGCGCAGGTCGAAGGCGGGGAGCTGTTTTTT. Translated: CASSQDRSAQVEGGELFF.

The V gene is TRBV20-1, the J gene TRBJ1-2, with D hard to call. Germline-derived CDR1 and CDR2 are DFQATT and SNEGSKA (reference sequence). The CDR3 runs 13 residues. V shed 3 bases and J shed 8 bases, with 16 bases lying between them. The CDR3 sequence is CSASSWGPGGYTF. CDR3 nucleotide sequence: TGCAGTGCTAGTTCTTGGGGTCCGGGAGGCTACACCTTC.

This chain connects TRBV12-3 or TRBV12-4 to TRBJ1-2; 12 nucleotides agree with TRBD1. Germline trimming cut 6 bases from V and 5 bases from J; bases unmatched to any gene: 10. The CDR3 has 16 amino acids. The CDR3 reads CASRPGTGGLVYGYTF. CDR3 DNA: TGTGCCAGCAGGCCCGGGACAGGGGGCCTCGTTTATGGCTACACCTTC.

V usage is TRBV7-6 and J usage is TRBJ1-2; 9 positions agree with TRBD1. V trimming: 5 bases; J trimming: 8 bases; junction bases outside the gene matches: 12. CDR3 length equals 15 residues. CDR1 is SGHVS, CDR2 FNYEAQ, per germline. The DNA of the CDR3 is TGTGCCAGCAGCCCGAACGCACAGGGGGCTTCGGGCTACACCTTC. It specifies CASSPNAQGASGYTF.

V and J are TRBV27 and TRBJ2-3; D not resolved. V was clipped by 4 bases and J by 2 bases, with 10 bases between them. Germline V lookup: CDR1 MNHEY, CDR2 SMNVEV (reference sequence). The CDR3 consists of 14 residues. The DNA of the CDR3 is TGTGCCAGCAGTTATGAGAATCCCACAGATACGCAGTATTTT. It translates to CASSYENPTDTQYF.

Only a few counts were recorded for this clonotype. The chain couples TRBV12-3 or TRBV12-4 to TRBJ1-4; D is unresolved. This CDR3 spans 13 amino acids. V gave up 3 bases and J gave up 8 bases, with 10 bases separating them. CDR3: CASSLIGKEKLFF. DNA for the CDR3: TGTGCCAGCAGTTTGATCGGGAAAGAAAAACTGTTTTTT.

The chain employs TRBV27 and TRBJ2-7; 7 nucleotides align to TRBD1. The CDR3 runs to 13 residues. CDR1 and CDR2 (germline): MNHEY, SMNVEV (reference sequence). V shed 5 bases and J 9 bases; nucleotides not matched to a gene: 10. CDR3 sequence (DNA): TGTGCCAGCAGTCCCGGGGACAGCTGGGGGCAGTACTTC. This translates into CASSPGDSWGQYF.

The chain carries TRBV7-9 and TRBJ2-7; a weak D match, TRBD1 (6 bases). Germline CDR1 reads SEHNR; CDR2 reads FQNEAQ (reference sequence). This CDR3 is 14 amino acids long. V was shortened by 5 bases and J by 6 bases, with 17 bases between the two germline ends. CDR3 region: CASSQDRDKSEQYF. CDR3 nucleotide sequence: TGTGCCAGCAGCCAAGACCGGGACAAATCCGAGCAGTACTTC. Drawing the rest from reference TRBV7-9 and TRBJ2-7, the complete variable domain is DTGVSQNPRHKITKRGQNVTFRCDPISEHNRLYWYRQTLGQGPEFLTYFQNEAQLEKSRLLSDRFSAERPKGSFSTLEIQRTEQGDSAMYLCASSQDRDKSEQYFGPGTRLTVT.

The CDR3 DNA sequence: TGTGCCAGCAGTTACGCCAGGGGAAGCACAGATACGCAGTATTTT. As protein: CASSYARGSTDTQYF. This chain uses TRBV6-5 with TRBJ2-3; D might be TRBD1 (6 bases). The V end was cut by 2 bases, the J end by 0 bases, with 9 bases between. Germline loops: CDR1 MNHEY, CDR2 SVGAGI. This CDR3 is built from 15 residues.

The chain joins TRBV29-1 to TRBJ2-3; 10 positions agree with TRBD2. CDR3 length: 15 amino acids. J was trimmed by 4 bases and V by 5 bases; bases with no gene match: 9. Germline-derived CDR1 and CDR2 are SQVTM and ANQGSEA. The CDR3 DNA is TGCAGCGTTCTTCTAGCGGGAGTGGTTGCAGATACGCAGTATTTT. Encoded protein: CSVLLAGVVADTQYF.

The table lists this clonotype with a few counts. The chain uses TRBV4-3 and TRBJ1-2, with D maybe TRBD1 (5 bases). Germline assignment: CDR1 LGHNA and CDR2 YSLEER. The CDR3 totals 13 residues. Deletions cut 3 bases from V and 5 bases from J, with 10 bases between. The CDR3 sequence: CASSQSRGYGYTF. The CDR3 DNA reads TGCGCCAGCAGCCAGTCGCGGGGGTATGGCTACACCTTC.

V and J are TRBV21-1 and TRBJ2-5; the table gives TRBD2 as D, unverified against the DNA. TRBV21-1 is a recognized pseudogene. This CDR3 comprises 16 residues. CDR3 loop: CASSKENTSGSYEQCF. The DNA of the CDR3 is TGTGCCAGCAGCAAAGAGAATACTAGCGGGTCCTACGAGCAGTGCTTC.

This clonotype was seen a handful of times. The rearrangement uses TRBV24-1 and TRBJ2-5; D might be TRBD1 (6 bases). Matching the DNA end better, TRBJ2-1 makes the J call doubtful. CDR1 and CDR2 (germline): KGHDR, SFDVKD. The CDR3 contains 13 residues. For the CDR3, the DNA is TGTGCCACCAGGGACAGCGCATCGCATGAGCAGTTCTTC. Its translation: CATRDSASHEQFF.

In this sample, this clonotype turned up many times. The rearrangement joins TRBV7-9 to TRBJ2-5, with a weak D call TRBD2 (6 bases). Germline CDR1 SEHNR, CDR2 FQNEAQ (reference sequence). Trimming took off 4 bases at V and 3 bases at J, with 15 bases between the two ends. The CDR3 has 15 residues. The CDR3 DNA reads as TGTGCCAGCAGCTCCTTTATCGAGCGGGAAGAGACCCAGTACTTC. Its translation: CASSSFIEREETQYF.

The J gene is TRBJ1-5, the V gene TRBV28; no clear D gene. The V and J ends lost 8 bases and 3 bases respectively, with 11 bases between them. This CDR3 has 13 residues. Per the germline V gene, CDR1 is MDHEN and CDR2 is SYDVKM. In nucleotides, the CDR3 is TGTGCCAGCGGAGGACTGACCAATCAGCCCCAGCATTTT. Its translation: CASGGLTNQPQHF.

Only a few counts were recorded for this clonotype. The gene calls are TRBV7-2 and TRBJ2-1; 7 bases align to TRBD2. The length of the CDR3 is 16 residues. The V gene's germline CDR1 is SGHTA and CDR2 FQGNSA. The ends lost 5 bases at V and 0 bases at J; junction bases unmatched: 7. The CDR3 coding sequence is TGTGCCAGCAGCAGACAAGCGGGAAGCTCCTACAATGAGCAGTTCTTC. It yields the protein CASSRQAGSSYNEQFF.

The chain links TRBV7-9 to TRBJ2-5; D unresolved. The germline V gene has CDR1 SEHNR and CDR2 FQNEAQ (reference sequence). This CDR3 is 13 amino acids long. V was trimmed by 6 bases and J by 2 bases, leaving 10 bases between them. CDR3 protein: CASREGSQETQYF. The CDR3 DNA sequence: TGTGCCAGCAGAGAAGGGTCACAAGAGACCCAGTACTTC.

The chain is built from TRBV6-2 or TRBV6-3 and TRBJ2-3, with D tentatively TRBD1 or TRBD2 (5 bases each). CDR1 and CDR2 from the germline V gene are MNHEY and SVGEGT. The length of the CDR3 is 15 residues. Deletions cut 0 bases from V and 2 bases from J, with 9 bases between. The CDR3 protein is CASSYSGVITDTQYF. In nucleotides, the CDR3 is TGTGCCAGCAGTTACTCGGGGGTCATCACAGATACGCAGTATTTT.

This clonotype turned up a few times. The chain carries TRBV7-9 and TRBJ1-1; D is unclear. Germline V gives CDR1 SEHNR, CDR2 FQNEAQ (reference sequence). V lost 1 base to trimming and J lost 4 bases, with 7 bases between them. The CDR3 runs 13 residues. Written as DNA, the CDR3 is TGTGCCAGCAGCTTAGACTTTACCACTGAAGCTTTCTTT. As protein: CASSLDFTTEAFF.

The sample holds a few counts of this clonotype. V gene TRBV14 combines with J gene TRBJ2-4, with D perhaps TRBD1 (6 bases). Germline CDR1 and CDR2: SGHDN and FVKESK. V dropped 3 bases and J dropped 4 bases, with 13 bases sitting between them. The CDR3 totals 15 residues. This chain's CDR3 is CASSHAGALKNIQYF. CDR3 coding DNA: TGTGCCAGCAGCCATGCAGGGGCCCTTAAAAACATTCAGTACTTC.